One and the same sample provided the 19 T cell receptor beta chains below, sequenced in a study of blood T cells in healthy people across ages (dated by TCRdb to 2013 to 2016). Libraries were constructed by 5' RACE. The run used an Illumina HiSeq 2500. The second PCR ran for about 6 to 12 cycles and used a J-beta primer mix along with a sample-barcoded 5' primer. TCRdb itself trimmed the public reads at Q25 with fastp, ran MiXCR and retained productive beta chains. Every CDR3 protein is listed once, alongside the most common genes and DNA of its rows. In all, the sample holds roughly 500,000 distinct CDR3 sequences, and under 30% of those were seen once. In total, the top ten clones hold just over 8.5% of the sample. Separately, the same data were catalogued under a study of T cells of mothers and their children.

The specimen was blood. These receptors were taken from a boy under 18 in good health.

This clonotype has just a few counts. The chain recombines TRBV4-1 with TRBJ1-2; D not certain. The ends were cut back, 3 bases at V and 0 bases at J, with 11 bases in the middle. Germline V gives CDR1 MGHRA, CDR2 YSYEKL. This CDR3 comprises 15 residues. The CDR3 region is CASSQWSTANYGYTF. The CDR3, as DNA: TGCGCCAGCAGCCAGTGGTCCACCGCTAACTATGGCTACACCTTC.

The gene calls are TRBV7-2 and TRBJ2-3; 8 bases fit TRBD2. This CDR3 contains 15 residues. CDR1 SGHTA and CDR2 FQGNSA come from the germline V gene. J gave up 4 bases and V 5 bases, and 8 bases lay outside the gene matches. CDR3: CASSGTSRVADTQYF. CDR3 in DNA: TGTGCCAGCAGCGGGACTAGTCGGGTTGCAGATACGCAGTATTTT.

The sample holds a few counts of this clonotype. V gene TRBV9 combines with J gene TRBJ1-1, with TRBD1 identical over 10 bases. Germline CDR1 SGDLS, CDR2 YYNGEE. After removal of 3 bases from V and 6 bases from J, the junction contained 2 bases not matched to a gene. This CDR3 has 13 residues. The CDR3 DNA reads TGTGCCAGCAGCGCTGGACAGGGGGCTGAAGCTTTCTTT. Amino acids: CASSAGQGAEAFF.

This clonotype showed up just a few times. The chain uses TRBV28 and TRBJ2-1; D might be TRBD2 (5 bases). Trimming pared 7 bases from V and 8 bases from J, leaving 21 bases between. Germline-derived CDR1 and CDR2 are MDHEN and SYDVKM. The CDR3 extends over 15 amino acids. CDR3 DNA: TGTGCCAGCATGACCCTTACTAGTTTCGGCGATGAGCAGTTCTTC. Amino acid sequence: CASMTLTSFGDEQFF.

This clonotype has more than one count but fewer than ten. This sequence joins TRBV6-4 and TRBJ2-1; D unresolved. Trimming pared 4 bases from V and 1 base from J, leaving 8 bases between. The CDR3 is 14 amino acids. Germline-derived CDR1 and CDR2 are MRHNA and SNTAGT. The CDR3 coding sequence is TGTGCCAGCAGTGCATGGGGATCCTACAATGAGCAGTTCTTC. The encoded protein is CASSAWGSYNEQFF.

This clonotype has only a few counts. The rearrangement links TRBV7-2 to TRBJ2-7; 14 bases fit TRBD2. Germline loops: CDR1 SGHTA, CDR2 FQGNSA. Unmatched junction bases numbered 5, after V lost 4 bases and J lost 6 bases. CDR3 length: 15 amino acids. The CDR3 here is CASSSPGLAGVEQYF. The DNA of the CDR3 is TGTGCCAGCAGCTCCCCGGGACTAGCGGGAGTCGAGCAGTACTTC.

This clonotype was counted a few times. Here the CDR3 omits its conserved ending phenylalanine or tryptophan, so a read error is the likely source. The chain has TRBV4-1 and TRBJ2-1; no firm D call. The germline V gene encodes CDR1 MGHRA and CDR2 YSYEKL. The CDR3 has 14 residues. Trimming shortened V by 1 base and J by 6 bases, and 10 bases separated the two germline ends. This chain's CDR3 is CASSQAKDGNEQFL. CDR3 sequence (DNA): TGCGCCAGCAGCCAAGCGAAGGATGGCAATGAGCAGTTCCTC.

There are a few counts of this clonotype. This sequence joins TRBV6-6 and TRBJ2-5; 7 positions match TRBD1. The last part of the DNA fits TRBJ2-7 better; the J call may be wrong. The CDR3 totals 14 residues. Germline CDR1 reads MNHNY; CDR2 reads SVGAGI (reference sequence). In nucleotides, the CDR3 is TGTGCCAGCAGGCCGACAGGGTCGGCGTACGAGCAGTACTTC. Translated, it gives CASRPTGSAYEQYF.

This clonotype was found a few times. The chain employs TRBV4-3 and TRBJ1-6; tentatively, D is TRBD1 (5 bases). The CDR3 extends over 18 amino acids. CDR1 and CDR2 (germline): LGHNA, YSLEER. Between the trimmed V and J ends, which lost 1 base and 1 base, there was a span of 14 bases. DNA of the CDR3: TGCGCCAGCAGCCAAGCACCAGGGAAACAGTCCTATAATTCACCCCTCCACTTT. This gives the protein CASSQAPGKQSYNSPLHF.

This clonotype was seen a handful of times. The rearrangement uses TRBV10-3 and TRBJ2-7; D perhaps matches TRBD2 (6 bases). Trimming pared 4 bases from V and 11 bases from J, leaving 18 bases between. CDR1 is ENHRY, CDR2 SYGVKD, per germline. The CDR3 sequence is 13 residues long. The CDR3 loop is CAISAEGSYREYF. The CDR3 nucleotides read TGTGCCATCAGTGCGGAGGGCTCCTATCGAGAGTACTTC.

The J gene is TRBJ2-7, the V gene TRBV7-2, with D hard to call. The V and J ends lost 2 bases and 0 bases respectively, with 11 bases between them. The CDR3 consists of 15 residues. CDR1 SGHTA and CDR2 FQGNSA come from the germline V gene. CDR3 DNA: TGTGCCAGCAGCTTATTACCGCAGTCCTCCTACGAGCAGTACTTC. Its protein product is CASSLLPQSSYEQYF.

The rearrangement links TRBV18 to TRBJ1-6; D gene uncertain. CDR1 is KGHSH and CDR2 is LQKENI in the germline V gene. This CDR3 has 14 amino acids. With 2 bases removed from V and 7 bases from J, the gap between germline ends came to 9 bases. The CDR3 DNA follows: TGTGCCAGCTCACCAAGGCAGGTCAATTCACCCCTCCACTTT. Translation gives CASSPRQVNSPLHF.

The V call is TRBV20-1, the J call TRBJ1-1; possible D gene TRBD1, 5 bases. CDR1 DFQATT and CDR2 SNEGSKA come from the germline V gene (reference sequence). The CDR3 runs 13 residues. V lost 0 bases to trimming and J lost 4 bases, with 9 bases between them. The DNA for the CDR3 is TGCAGTGCTAGAGAGGGGGGGATCACTGAAGCTTTCTTT. This encodes CSAREGGITEAFF.

The V and J genes are TRBV29-1 and TRBJ1-4, with 7 nucleotides matching TRBD1. J lost 4 bases, V lost 6 bases, and 5 bases had no gene match. Germline V gene data show CDR1 as SQVTM and CDR2 as ANQGSEA. The CDR3 length is 13 residues. Written as DNA, the CDR3 is TGCAGCGTATCGGGACAGCGTAATGAAAAACTGTTTTTT. Translating gives CSVSGQRNEKLFF. Full variable domain (remainder filled in from reference TRBV29-1 and TRBJ1-4): SAVISQKPSRDICQRGTSLTIQCQVDSQVTMMFWYRQQPGQSLTLIATANQGSEATYESGFVIDKFPISRPNLTFSTLTVSNMSPEDSSIYLCSVSGQRNEKLFFGSGTQLSVL.

In its sample, this clonotype was seen a few times. The CDR3 reads CASSFVLYRQSSYNEQFF. CDR3 sequence (DNA): TGTGCCAGCAGCTTCGTCCTGTATCGCCAGAGCTCCTACAATGAGCAGTTCTTC. The V call is TRBV11-2, the J call TRBJ2-1; the D is unclear. CDR3 length equals 18 residues. With 3 bases removed from V and 0 bases from J, the gap between germline ends came to 18 bases. From germline, CDR1 is SGHAT and CDR2 FQNNGV.

This clonotype has just a few counts. This sequence joins TRBV28 and TRBJ1-1, with 11 bases lining up with TRBD1. There are 15 residues in the CDR3. The germline gives CDR1 MDHEN, CDR2 SYDVKM. Germline trimming cut 6 bases from V and 4 bases from J; bases unmatched to any gene: 7. The CDR3 bases are TGTGCCAGCAGGTCGACCGGGACAGGGGGCACTGAAGCTTTCTTT. Encoded protein: CASRSTGTGGTEAFF.

This clonotype was seen a few times. The chain links TRBV6-5 to TRBJ2-7, with TRBD1 matching over 9 bases. Germline V gene lookup returns CDR1 MNHEY and CDR2 SVGAGI. V lost 2 bases to trimming and J lost 1 base; unmatched junction nucleotides: 9. The CDR3 runs 17 residues. As DNA, the CDR3 is TGTGCCAGCAGTTACGCCCGACCCGGGACAGGGTCCTACGAGCAGTACTTC. Amino acids: CASSYARPGTGSYEQYF.

This clonotype was seen more than once but under ten times. This sequence joins TRBV7-9 and TRBJ2-5, with TRBD2 identical over 7 bases. The trim removed 6 bases at V and 0 bases at J, leaving 4 bases unmatched. This CDR3 region has 14 residues. From germline, CDR1 is SEHNR and CDR2 FQNEAQ (reference sequence). Written as DNA, the CDR3 is TGTGCCAGCAGGATGAGCGGGAACCAAGAGACCCAGTACTTC. It yields the protein CASRMSGNQETQYF. The full variable domain, with the rest looked up from reference TRBV7-9 and TRBJ2-5, is DTGVSQNPRHKITKRGQNVTFRCDPISEHNRLYWYRQTLGQGPEFLTYFQNEAQLEKSRLLSDRFSAERPKGSFSTLEIQRTEQGDSAMYLCASRMSGNQETQYFGPGTRLLVL.

The chain carries TRBV15 and TRBJ2-7, with 10 positions matching TRBD1. This CDR3 contains 17 residues. Trimming cost V 2 bases and J 3 bases; bases outside gene matches: 10. Germline CDR1 LNHNV, CDR2 YYDKDF (reference sequence). The CDR3 DNA sequence: TGTGCCACCAGCAGATGGGGTCAGGGACAGGGGAACTACGAGCAGTACTTC. It yields the protein CATSRWGQGQGNYEQYF. The full variable domain, with the rest looked up from reference TRBV15 and TRBJ2-7, is DAMVIQNPRYQVTQFGKPVTLSCSQTLNHNVMYWYQQKSSQAPKLLFHYYDKDFNNEADTPDNFQSRRPNTSFCFLDIRSPGLGDTAMYLCATSRWGQGQGNYEQYFGPGTRLTVT.